The 15 T cell receptor beta chains below were found in one sample sequenced in a study of blood T cell repertoires in COVID-19. Profiled with immunoSEQ multiplex PCR; TCRdb holds only in-frame clones, not every one. The table lists approximately 150,000 clones, over 85% of them singletons, with around 2% in the top ten. Sequencing used peripheral blood. The source is a woman in her sixties or seventies with COVID-19, enrolled during active disease.

V gene TRBV3-1 (or the pseudogene TRBV3-2) combines with J gene TRBJ2-5; D ambiguous. Germline V gene lookup returns CDR1 LGHDT and CDR2 YNNKEL (reference sequence). Trimming took 3 bases from V and 5 from J, leaving 7 bases between them. The length of the CDR3 is 12 residues. The CDR3 bases are TGTGCCAGCAGCCAGAGCCCCGAGACCCAGTACTTC. Amino acids: CASSQSPETQYF.

The chain is built from TRBV3-1 (or the pseudogene TRBV3-2) and TRBJ1-2; D remains unclear. Germline assignment: CDR1 LGHDT and CDR2 YNNKEL (reference sequence). V was pared by 4 bases and J by 6 bases, with 21 bases between. This CDR3 contains 16 residues. DNA of the CDR3: TGTGCCAGCAGCCCGCGGTTGGGAGGCGGTATACATGGCTACACCTTC. It is translated as CASSPRLGGGIHGYTF.

The chain carries TRBV5-1 and TRBJ1-2; the match to TRBD1 covers 7 bases. Germline V gene lookup returns CDR1 SGHRS and CDR2 YFSETQ. The CDR3 sequence is 16 residues long. V shed 0 bases, J shed 2 bases, and the junction held 7 bases outside the gene matches. CDR3 region: CASSLGATGTNYGYTF. The DNA of the CDR3 is TGCGCCAGCAGCTTGGGGGCGACAGGGACCAACTATGGCTACACCTTC.

This rearrangement joins TRBV28 to TRBJ2-4, with D possibly matching TRBD2 (6 bases). V dropped 6 bases and J dropped 8 bases, with 35 bases sitting between them. CDR1 and CDR2 (germline): MDHEN, SYDVKM. CDR3 size: 20 residues. In nucleotides, the CDR3 is TGTGCCAGCAGGGGTGCTTCGCCCCCCGGACTGCCTGACTCGGGGGACATTCAGTACTTC. Translated, it gives CASRGASPPGLPDSGDIQYF. The whole variable domain, filled in from reference TRBV28 and TRBJ2-4, reads DVKVTQSSRYLVKRTGEKVFLECVQDMDHENMFWYRQDPGLGLRLIYFSYDVKMKEKGDIPEGYSVSREKKERFSLILESASTNQTSMYLCASRGASPPGLPDSGDIQYFGAGTRLSVL.

The chain carries TRBV18 and TRBJ1-1, with D perhaps matching TRBD1 (6 bases). Trimming left V 0 bases short and J 7 bases short, with 9 bases between. From germline, CDR1 is KGHSH and CDR2 LQKENI. The CDR3 runs to 13 residues. DNA for the CDR3: TGTGCCAGCTCACCACCAGGCAGGGGTGAAGCTTTCTTT. Protein: CASSPPGRGEAFF.

Written as DNA, the CDR3 is TGTGCCATCAGGGGACAGAGAGATCAGCCCCAGCATTTT. Its protein is CAIRGQRDQPQHF. This chain connects TRBV10-3 to TRBJ1-5; 7 bases align to TRBD1. V was pared by 6 bases and J by 5 bases, with 4 bases of the junction left unmatched. Germline V gene data show CDR1 as ENHRY and CDR2 as SYGVKD. CDR3 size: 13 residues.

The chain recombines TRBV5-4 with TRBJ2-1; D might be TRBD2 (5 bases). CDR3 size: 14 residues. Between the trimmed V and J ends, which lost 6 bases and 7 bases, there was a span of 17 bases. CDR1 is SGHNT, CDR2 YYREEE, per germline (reference sequence). CDR3: CASTRSGERNEQFF. The CDR3 region has the DNA TGTGCCAGCACCCGGTCCGGGGAAAGAAATGAGCAGTTCTTC. Combining the CDR3 with reference TRBV5-4 and TRBJ2-1 gives the whole variable domain ETGVTQSPTHLIKTRGQQVTLRCSSQSGHNTVSWYQQALGQGPQFIFQYYREEENGRGNFPPRFSGLQFPNYSSELNVNALELDDSALYLCASTRSGERNEQFFGPGTRLTVL.

This chain connects TRBV6-2 or TRBV6-3 to TRBJ2-3; D possibly corresponds to TRBD1 (5 bases). Trimming cost V 0 bases and J 1 base, with 14 bases left between them. The CDR3 length is 17 residues. From germline, CDR1 is MNHEY and CDR2 SVGEGT. The CDR3 nucleotides are TGTGCCAGCAGTTACTCCTTCAGGGTACCGTGCACAGATACGCAGTATTTT. It encodes CASSYSFRVPCTDTQYF.

This chain connects TRBV5-1 to TRBJ1-2; 7 positions agree with TRBD1. Germline CDR1 reads SGHRS; CDR2 reads YFSETQ. Trimming cost V 3 bases and J 3 bases; bases outside gene matches: 5. The length of the CDR3 is 14 residues. The CDR3 nucleotides read TGCGCCAGCAGCTCGGGACAGCCCGACTATGGCTACACCTTC. Its translation is CASSSGQPDYGYTF.

The chain combines TRBV3-1 (or the pseudogene TRBV3-2) with TRBJ1-5, with 8 bases identical to TRBD1. CDR1 is LGHDT, CDR2 YNNKEL, per germline (reference sequence). The CDR3 runs to 15 residues. The junction had 7 bases not matched to a gene; V was cut back by 4 bases and J by 5 bases. The CDR3 is CASSPTGVGYQPQHF. As DNA, the CDR3 is TGTGCCAGCAGCCCGACAGGGGTAGGATATCAGCCCCAGCATTTT.

This chain uses TRBV27 with TRBJ1-1, with 7 bases aligning to TRBD1. Germline-derived CDR1 and CDR2 are MNHEY and SMNVEV (reference sequence). V was clipped by 9 bases and J by 4 bases; unmatched bases: 2. CDR3 length equals 11 residues. DNA of the CDR3: TGTGCCAGTAGGGGGCCCACTGAAGCTTTCTTT. Protein product: CASRGPTEAFF.

J is TRBJ2-5 and V is TRBV7-2; 14 bases are a match to TRBD2. The CDR3 is made up of 16 amino acids. V was clipped by 5 bases and J by 5 bases; unmatched bases: 7. The germline V gene encodes CDR1 SGHTA and CDR2 FQGNSA. The CDR3 DNA reads as TGTGCCAGCAGCACTAGACTAGCGGGGGGGCCTGAGACCCAGTACTTC. Protein product: CASSTRLAGGPETQYF. Full variable domain (outside the CDR3, taken from reference TRBV7-2 and TRBJ2-5): GAGVSQSPSNKVTEKGKDVELRCDPISGHTALYWYRQSLGQGLEFLIYFQGNSAPDKSGLPSDRFSAERTGGSVSTLTIQRTQQEDSAVYLCASSTRLAGGPETQYFGPGTRLLVL.

V gene TRBV6-1 combines with J gene TRBJ2-7, with a possible D match to TRBD1 (5 bases). Germline V gene lookup returns CDR1 MNHNS and CDR2 SASEGT. The length of the CDR3 is 15 residues. V was trimmed by 1 base and J by 3 bases, leaving 13 bases between them. CDR3 region: CASSEVRATFYEQYF. The CDR3 bases are TGTGCCAGCAGTGAAGTCAGGGCCACCTTCTACGAGCAGTACTTC.

This clone was seen a single time. The rearrangement joins TRBV6-2 or TRBV6-3 to TRBJ1-2, with 8 bases that match TRBD1. The CDR3 consists of 16 residues. Losses at the gene ends were 4 bases for V and 4 bases for J; bases not matched to a gene: 11. Germline CDR1 MNHEY, CDR2 SVGEGT. The chain's CDR3 is CASSSMAGGAFYGYTF. The CDR3 DNA reads TGTGCCAGCAGTTCGATGGCAGGGGGCGCGTTCTATGGCTACACCTTC.

The chain recombines TRBV4-3 with TRBJ2-4, with D uncertain. The length of the CDR3 is 14 residues. Germline-derived CDR1 and CDR2 are LGHNA and YSLEER. Deletions cut 3 bases from V and 4 bases from J, with 10 bases between. The CDR3 nucleotides are TGCGCCAGCAGCCAGGGCAGATTTAAAAACATTCAGTACTTC. It codes for CASSQGRFKNIQYF.